This T cell receptor (beta chain) was identified during a study of blood T cells in healthy people across ages. The second PCR ran about 6 to 12 cycles with a sample-barcoded 5' primer and J-beta primers. Every sample gave at least 3 million paired-end reads containing CDR3. TCRdb redid the calling of the 5' RACE reads with MiXCR, one entry per CDR3 protein. The sample has about 1,500,000 distinct CDR3 sequences, about 30% seen once. Germline-derived CDR1 and CDR2 are MNHEY and SVGAGI. The CDR3 is 13 amino acids. V shed 2 bases, J shed 4 bases, and the junction held 0 bases outside the gene matches. The J gene is TRBJ2-3, the V gene TRBV6-5, with TRBD2 identical over 7 bases. The sample taken for sequencing was blood. This TCR derives from a woman in her 30s in good health. This chain's CDR3 is CASSYGLADTQYF. The CDR3 DNA follows: TGTGCCAGCAGTTACGGACTAGCAGATACGCAGTATTTT.